The clone carrying this T cell receptor (beta chain) was detected a few times. Antigen unknown. Per the germline V gene, CDR1 is MNHNY and CDR2 is SVGAGI (reference sequence). The CDR3 is 17 amino acids. With V trimmed by 2 bases and J by 1 base, 11 bases remained unmatched. Amplification yielded TCR beta CDR3 regions, with RNA transcripts as the source. HTBI primers were used for first-round RT-PCR of the TCR CDR3. TCRdb fed the multiplex PCR reads into MiXCR, producing one record per CDR3 protein. The table includes a few hundred thousand distinct CDR3 sequences, 15% to 18% detected once. These data are taken from a study of T cells in Graves' hyperthyroidism and ophthalmopathy. General study points: Blood held most thyroid clonotypes expanded above 0.001 frequency.

With a duration under 2 months, the hyperthyroidism was newly diagnosed in patients aged 18 to 65. Sequences were obtained from blood. This chain uses TRBV6-6 with TRBJ2-7; TRBD2 agrees at 7 bases. The TCR sequence derives from a woman aged 25 to 39 with Graves' hyperthyroidism. The CDR3 is CASSYTQLAPFSYEQYF. The CDR3 coding sequence is TGTGCCAGCAGTTACACCCAACTAGCGCCTTTTTCCTACGAGCAGTACTTC.